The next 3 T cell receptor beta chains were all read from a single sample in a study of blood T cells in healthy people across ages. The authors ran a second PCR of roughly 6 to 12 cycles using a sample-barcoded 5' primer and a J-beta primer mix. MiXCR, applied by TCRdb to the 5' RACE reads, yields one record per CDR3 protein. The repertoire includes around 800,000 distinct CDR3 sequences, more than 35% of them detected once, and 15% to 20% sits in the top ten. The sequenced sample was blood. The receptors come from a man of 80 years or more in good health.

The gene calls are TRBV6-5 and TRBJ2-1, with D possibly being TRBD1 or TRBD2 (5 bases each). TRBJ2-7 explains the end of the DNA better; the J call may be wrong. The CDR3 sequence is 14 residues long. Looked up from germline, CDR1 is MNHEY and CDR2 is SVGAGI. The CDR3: CASSGTPIGREQYF. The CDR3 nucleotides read TGTGCCAGCAGCGGGACCCCCATAGGGCGCGAGCAGTACTTC.

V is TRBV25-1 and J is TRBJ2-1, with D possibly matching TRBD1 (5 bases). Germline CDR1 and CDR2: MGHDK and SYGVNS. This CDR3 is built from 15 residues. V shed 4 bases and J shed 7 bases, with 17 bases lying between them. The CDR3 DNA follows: TGTGCCAGCAGTGGTGGTGCAGGGCTGCGGAATGAGCAGTTCTTC. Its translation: CASSGGAGLRNEQFF.

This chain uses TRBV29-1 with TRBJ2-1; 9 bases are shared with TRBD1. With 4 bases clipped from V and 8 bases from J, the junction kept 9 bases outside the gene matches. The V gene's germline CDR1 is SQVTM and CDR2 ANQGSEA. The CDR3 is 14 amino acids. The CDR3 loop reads CSVARTGAVDEQFF. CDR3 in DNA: TGCAGCGTTGCTCGGACAGGGGCGGTCGATGAGCAGTTCTTC.